This TCR beta chain was identified in a study of T cell changes during pregnancy in multiple sclerosis (dated by TCRdb to the late 2010s). For the wider study: The study looked at changes in the T cell repertoire across pregnancy in women with multiple sclerosis.

The CDR3 starts with the cysteine, ends with the phenylalanine, and has 13 residues. The CDR3 DNA has 39 bases and is translated from base 1. V lost 9 bases and J lost 6 bases; the stretch between them is 15 bases long. The germline V gene (reference sequence) supplies CDR1 LNHDA and CDR2 SQIVND. Libraries were prepared through the immunoSEQ multiplex PCR assay. As stored in TCRdb, this immuneACCESS dataset retains in-frame rearrangements with V and J assigned. A fraction of the clones does not appear; measured against another copy, unresolved V genes explain less than half of the discrepancy, and the remainder lacks a known reason. For this sample the table gives roughly 47,000 clones, of which 89% were detected only once. Together, the top ten hold 0.95% to 1.5% of the sample. For this clone: Its antigen remains unidentified. The input lacks base qualities; no much larger clone sits a single base away.

Sequencing was performed on CD4+ T cells from peripheral blood mononuclear cells, taken after pregnancy. This receptor was obtained from a female donor with multiple sclerosis, enrolled in a pregnancy study. This sequence uses TRBV19 and TRBJ1-5, and TRBD1 may be the D gene, going by 5 matching bases. The DNA is TGTGCCAGAGTGGGGGGGACGAGTCAGCCCCAGCATTTT. Translated, this is CARVGGTSQPQHF.